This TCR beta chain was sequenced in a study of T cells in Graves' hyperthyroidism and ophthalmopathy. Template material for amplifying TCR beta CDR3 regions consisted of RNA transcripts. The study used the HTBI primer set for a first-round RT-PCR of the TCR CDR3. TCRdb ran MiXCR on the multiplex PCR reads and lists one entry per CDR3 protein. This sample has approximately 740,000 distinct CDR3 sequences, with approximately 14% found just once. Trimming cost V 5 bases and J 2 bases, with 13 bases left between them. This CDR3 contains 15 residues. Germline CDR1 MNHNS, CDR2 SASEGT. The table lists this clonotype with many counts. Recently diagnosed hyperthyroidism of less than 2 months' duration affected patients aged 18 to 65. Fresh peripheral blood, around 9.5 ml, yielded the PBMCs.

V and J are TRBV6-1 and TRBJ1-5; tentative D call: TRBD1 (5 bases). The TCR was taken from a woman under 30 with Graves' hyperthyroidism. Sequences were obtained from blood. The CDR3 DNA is TGTGCCAGCAGTCTCCGCCGGGGCGGCAATCAGCCCCAGCATTTT. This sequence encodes CASSLRRGGNQPQHF.